The entry below gives a single T cell receptor beta chain sequence along with its context. The antigen is not known. This entry comes from a study of T-cell reconstitution after alpha-beta-depleted transplantation in children. Broader study findings: Reportedly, roughly two months post-transplant, alpha-beta T cells arose from several hundred expanded graft clones. High day-60 TCRbeta diversity in some patients came from surviving recipient T cells and thymic progenitors. When one year had passed after transplant, most T-cell counts and diversity came from newly produced T cells.

The germline V gene encodes CDR1 LGHDT and CDR2 YNNKEL (reference sequence). The CDR3 contains 17 residues. V lost 1 base, J lost 2 bases, and 16 bases lay in between. As it was prepared, the TCRbeta library received unique molecular identifiers. TCRdb fed the PCR reads into MiXCR, producing one record per CDR3 protein. This sample has roughly 500,000 distinct CDR3 sequences, with about 10% found just once. Here the sequenced sample was PBMCs, taken before TCRalphabeta/CD19-depleted stem cell transplant. This chain uses TRBV3-1 with TRBJ2-3; TRBD2 is a possible D gene (5 bases). This TCR was sampled from a child aged 2-15 years with inherited bone marrow failure, due to receive a stem cell transplant. CDR3 sequence reads: CASSQGPPGGLTDTQYF. As DNA, the CDR3 is TGTGCCAGCAGCCAAGGTCCCCCAGGAGGTCTCACAGATACGCAGTATTTT.